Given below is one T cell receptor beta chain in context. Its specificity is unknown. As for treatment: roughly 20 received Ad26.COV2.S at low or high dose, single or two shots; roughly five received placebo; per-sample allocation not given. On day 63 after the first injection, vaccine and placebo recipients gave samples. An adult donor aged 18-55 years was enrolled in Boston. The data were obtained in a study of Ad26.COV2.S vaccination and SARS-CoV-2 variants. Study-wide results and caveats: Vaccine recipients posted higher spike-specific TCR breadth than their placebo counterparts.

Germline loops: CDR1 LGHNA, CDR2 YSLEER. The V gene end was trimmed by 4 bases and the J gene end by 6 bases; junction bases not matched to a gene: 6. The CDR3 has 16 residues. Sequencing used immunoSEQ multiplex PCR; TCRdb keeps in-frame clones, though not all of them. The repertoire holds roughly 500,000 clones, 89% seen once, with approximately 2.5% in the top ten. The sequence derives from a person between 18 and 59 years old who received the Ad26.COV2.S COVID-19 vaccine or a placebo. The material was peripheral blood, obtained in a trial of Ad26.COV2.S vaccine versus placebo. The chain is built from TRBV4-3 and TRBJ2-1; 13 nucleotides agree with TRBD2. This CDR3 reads CASSRRLAGGFNEQFF. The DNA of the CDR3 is TGCGCCAGCAGCCGGCGACTAGCGGGAGGATTCAATGAGCAGTTCTTC.